Following are 6 T cell receptor beta chains from one sample sequenced in a study of T-cell memory formation after mild COVID-19. One entry per CDR3 protein, called by TCRdb with MiXCR from the 5' RACE reads. The sample lists 110,000 or so distinct CDR3 sequences, approximately 22% occurring once. Sequencing was performed on PBMCs or a T cell subset sorted from them (not recorded which). The receptors come from a man aged 18-30 years who had mild COVID-19 (a few samples of this study predate the infection). Cell type and time point are not known.

This clonotype was observed a handful of times. This rearrangement joins TRBV6-2 or TRBV6-3 to TRBJ2-2; D is ambiguous. Trimming stripped 7 bases from V and 4 bases from J, with 4 bases between. This CDR3 comprises 11 residues. CDR1 is MNHEY and CDR2 is SVGEGT in the germline V gene. The CDR3 nucleotides read TGTGCCAGCACCTCCACCGGGGAGCTGTTTTTT. It yields the protein CASTSTGELFF.

The chain couples TRBV10-3 to TRBJ2-5; TRBD2 aligns across 9 bases. Losses at the gene ends were 0 bases for V and 4 bases for J; bases not matched to a gene: 6. CDR3 length: 16 amino acids. Germline assignment: CDR1 ENHRY and CDR2 SYGVKD. The CDR3 loop reads CAISESGLAVAETQYF. Here the CDR3 DNA reads TGTGCCATCAGTGAGTCGGGACTAGCAGTTGCAGAGACCCAGTACTTC.

This clonotype was counted between two and nine times. The V gene is TRBV7-2, the J gene TRBJ1-5; D is unresolved. This CDR3 is built from 13 residues. Trimming removed 5 bases from V and 4 bases from J, with 9 bases in between. Germline values: CDR1 SGHTA, CDR2 FQGNSA. DNA for the CDR3: TGTGCCAGCAGCCAAGTCCTTAATCAGCCCCAGCATTTT. It translates to CASSQVLNQPQHF.

V gene TRBV4-3 combines with J gene TRBJ2-2, with D possibly TRBD1 on 5 matching bases. V was pared by 0 bases and J by 1 base, with 9 bases between. Per the germline V gene, CDR1 is LGHNA and CDR2 is YSLEER. The CDR3 consists of 16 residues. CDR3 sequence (DNA): TGCGCCAGCAGCCAAGATGGGGCGAGGAACACCGGGGAGCTGTTTTTT. The encoded protein is CASSQDGARNTGELFF.

This clonotype was seen only once. The chain links TRBV4-2 to TRBJ2-2; TRBD1 might be the D (6 bases). V gave up 1 base and J gave up 4 bases, with 19 bases separating them. This CDR3 is 18 amino acids long. Germline V gene data show CDR1 as LGHNA and CDR2 as YNFKEQ. The CDR3: CASSQVGIREQGTGELFF. The CDR3, as DNA: TGTGCCAGCAGCCAAGTTGGTATAAGGGAACAGGGCACCGGGGAGCTGTTTTTT.

The chain couples TRBV27 to TRBJ2-2, with D maybe TRBD1 (6 bases). The V end lost 2 bases, the J end lost 7 bases, and 17 bases lay between the germline ends. The CDR3 has 16 amino acids. The germline gives CDR1 MNHEY, CDR2 SMNVEV (reference sequence). Here the CDR3 DNA reads TGTGCCAGCAGTTTAGTCCAGGGGTTAATTGGCGGGGAGCTGTTTTTT. It specifies CASSLVQGLIGGELFF.